Following are 16 T cell receptor beta chains from one sample sequenced in a study of Graves' ophthalmopathy and Graves' hyperthyroidism. RNA transcripts yielded amplified TCR beta CDR3 regions. RT-PCR was first run with HTBI primers, then multiplex PCR in a second round. TCRdb processed the multiplex PCR reads anew with MiXCR; each CDR3 protein has one entry. The sample shows 500,000 to 700,000 distinct CDR3 sequences, 22% of them seen only once. Sequencing input: peripheral blood. These receptors were obtained from a woman between 18 and 29 years old with stable Graves' hyperthyroidism. Some clones in this sample may be carry-over from other donors' samples.

This clonotype was found many times. The V and J genes are TRBV30 and TRBJ1-2; the D is unclear. Trimming took 1 base from V and 4 from J, leaving 10 bases between them. Germline values: CDR1 GTSNPN, CDR2 SVGIG (reference sequence). The CDR3 consists of 13 residues. The CDR3 region has the DNA TGTGCCTGGAGTGACGGCAGAAGCTATGGCTACACCTTC. It encodes CAWSDGRSYGYTF. The full variable domain, its missing parts supplied by reference TRBV30 and TRBJ1-2, is SQTIHQWPATLVQPVGSPLSLECTVEGTSNPNLYWYRQAAGRGLQLLFYSVGIGQISSEVPQNLSASRPQDRQFILSSKKLLLSDSGFYLCAWSDGRSYGYTFGSGTRLTVV.

At least ten counts were recorded for this clonotype. The rearrangement uses TRBV27 and TRBJ2-7; 7 nucleotides line up with TRBD1. This CDR3 region has 14 residues. The J segment lost 3 bases and the V segment lost 7 bases, leaving 9 bases of the junction unmatched. CDR1 and CDR2 (germline): MNHEY, SMNVEV (reference sequence). Here the CDR3 reads CASMIAGGSYEQYF. The CDR3, as DNA: TGTGCCAGCATGATCGCAGGGGGAAGCTACGAGCAGTACTTC.

This clonotype was detected only a few times. This chain uses TRBV5-1 with TRBJ2-5, with D perhaps TRBD1 or TRBD2 (5 bases each). The V and J ends lost 0 bases and 6 bases respectively, with 18 bases between them. Germline CDR1 and CDR2: SGHRS and YFSETQ. There are 16 residues in the CDR3. The CDR3 DNA reads as TGCGCCAGCAGCTTGGCCGTGGCCCGGGACCTGAAGACCCAGTACTTC. Translated, it gives CASSLAVARDLKTQYF.

This clonotype was picked up many times. This CDR3 reads CASSSGRSSGWYEQYF. The DNA of the CDR3 is TGTGCCAGCAGCTCCGGTCGGTCTAGCGGGTGGTACGAGCAGTACTTC. V and J are TRBV6-5 and TRBJ2-7; 8 bases are a match to TRBD2. CDR1 is MNHEY, CDR2 SVGAGI, per germline. The CDR3 extends over 16 amino acids. Trimming took 6 bases from V and 4 from J; bases not matched to a gene: 14.

At least ten counts were recorded for this clonotype. The V and J genes are TRBV30 and TRBJ1-2; no clear D. V was shortened by 0 bases and J by 8 bases, with 13 bases between the two germline ends. CDR3 size: 13 residues. CDR1 is GTSNPN and CDR2 is SVGIG in the germline V gene (reference sequence). The CDR3 DNA is TGTGCCTGGAGTGTAAATGCGGCGGGCGGCTACACCTTC. Amino acids: CAWSVNAAGGYTF.

This clonotype was seen many times. This CDR3 reads CASSLAGSDTQYF. In nucleotides, the CDR3 is TGTGCCAGCAGTTTAGCCGGCTCCGATACGCAGTATTTT. This chain uses TRBV12-3 or TRBV12-4 with TRBJ2-3; D gene unclear. The CDR3 loop spans 13 amino acids. V was cut by 0 bases and J by 6 bases, with 7 bases left in between.

This clonotype came up many times. The chain is built from TRBV6-1 and TRBJ2-7; maybe TRBD1 (7 bases). Trimming cost V 4 bases and J 2 bases, with 12 bases left between them. CDR1 MNHNS and CDR2 SASEGT come from the germline V gene. CDR3 size: 14 residues. The CDR3 DNA is TGTGCCAGCAGTGCCCAGGGGGGTACCTACGAGCAGTACTTC. It is translated as CASSAQGGTYEQYF.

CDR3 nucleotides: TGTGCCAGCAGTTTGGGAGTACAGGGGAACACTGAAGCTTTCTTT. It codes for CASSLGVQGNTEAFF. The rearrangement links TRBV27 to TRBJ1-1, with a tentative D call TRBD1 (6 bases). Per the germline V gene, CDR1 is MNHEY and CDR2 is SMNVEV (reference sequence). The V gene lost 3 bases and the J gene lost 1 base, with 12 bases spanning the gap. The CDR3 runs to 15 residues.

This clonotype showed up many times. The gene calls are TRBV11-2 and TRBJ2-7; tentatively, D is TRBD1 (6 bases). The CDR3 is made up of 16 amino acids. In germline, CDR1 is SGHAT, CDR2 FQNNGV. Trimming left V 6 bases short and J 6 bases short, with 24 bases between. CDR3 region: CASSQVLGHNSGEQYF. The CDR3 nucleotides read TGTGCCAGCAGTCAGGTCCTGGGACACAATTCGGGCGAGCAGTACTTC.

This clonotype was detected ten times or more. The chain couples TRBV11-1 to TRBJ1-1; 10 nucleotides line up with TRBD1. Trimming removed 5 bases from V and 6 bases from J; junction bases left unmatched: 15. Germline lookup yields CDR1 SGHAT and CDR2 FQDESV (reference sequence). CDR3 length equals 17 residues. The CDR3 nucleotides are TGTGCCAGCAGCCCATCCCACCGGGACAGGGGAGTGGCTGAAGCTTTCTTT. Residues: CASSPSHRDRGVAEAFF. Drawing the rest from reference TRBV11-1 and TRBJ1-1, the complete variable domain is EAEVAQSPRYKITEKSQAVAFWCDPISGHATLYWYRQILGQGPELLVQFQDESVVDDSQLPKDRFSAERLKGVDSTLKIQPAELGDSAMYLCASSPSHRDRGVAEAFFGQGTRLTVV.

In its sample, this clonotype was seen many times. The chain has TRBV6-2 or TRBV6-3 and TRBJ2-7, with 7 bases fitting TRBD1. In germline, CDR1 is MNHEY, CDR2 SVGEGT. The CDR3 extends over 15 amino acids. After removal of 2 bases from V and 2 bases from J, the junction contained 6 bases not matched to a gene. Written as DNA, the CDR3 is TGTGCCAGCAGTTACGAGGACAGGCAGACCTACGAGCAGTACTTC. Amino acid sequence: CASSYEDRQTYEQYF.

The chain has TRBV2 and TRBJ1-5; TRBD1 matches 8 bases. Germline CDR1 reads SNHLY; CDR2 reads FYNNEI. The ends lost 6 bases at V and 1 base at J; junction bases unmatched: 5. This CDR3 comprises 15 residues. For the CDR3, the DNA is TGTGCCAGCAGGGCAGGGGGCAGGAGCAATCAGCCCCAGCATTTT. Protein product: CASRAGGRSNQPQHF.

The table lists this clonotype with many counts. The V gene is TRBV5-1, the J gene TRBJ1-2; TRBD1 matches at 7 bases. After removal of 2 bases from V and 6 bases from J, the junction contained 4 bases not matched to a gene. Germline-derived CDR1 and CDR2 are SGHRS and YFSETQ. The CDR3 sequence is 13 residues long. This CDR3 is CASSFGGGDGYTF. DNA for the CDR3: TGCGCCAGCAGCTTTGGAGGGGGCGATGGCTACACCTTC.

The chain couples TRBV20-1 to TRBJ2-5, with 7 bases that match TRBD2. Near its end, the DNA agrees better with TRBJ2-7, so the J call may be wrong. Germline CDR1 reads DFQATT; CDR2 reads SNEGSKA (reference sequence). The CDR3 covers 13 residues. CDR3 amino acids: CSAIRRELSEQYF. CDR3 nucleotide sequence: TGCAGTGCTATTCGGCGGGAGCTTTCCGAGCAGTACTTC.

Ten or more counts support this clonotype. V and J are TRBV20-1 and TRBJ2-7; D is unclear. This CDR3 has 12 residues. V lost 2 bases to trimming and J lost 3 bases, with 8 bases between them. Germline V gene lookup returns CDR1 DFQATT and CDR2 SNEGSKA (reference sequence). The CDR3, as DNA: TGCAGTGCTAGAAGGGTAATCTACGAGCAGTACTTC. This gives the protein CSARRVIYEQYF.

Many counts were recorded for this clonotype. The rearrangement links TRBV20-1 to TRBJ2-5, with a possible D match to TRBD1 (5 bases). V shed 3 bases and J shed 5 bases, with 16 bases lying between them. The CDR3 sequence is 14 residues long. Germline lookup yields CDR1 DFQATT and CDR2 SNEGSKA (reference sequence). CDR3 nucleotide sequence: TGCAGTGCTAGTCGATGGGGCGACGGGGAGACCCAGTACTTC. This encodes CSASRWGDGETQYF.